This T cell receptor (beta chain) is from a study of blood T cells in healthy people across ages. Study results and caveats: Donor CMV status was unknown, possibly confounding expanded clonotype changes.

CDR1 is SGHRS, CDR2 YFSETQ, per germline. Trimming cost V 0 bases and J 4 bases, with 10 bases left between them. The CDR3 extends over 15 amino acids. The second PCR ran about 6 to 11 cycles with a sample-barcoded 5' primer and J-beta primers. One entry per CDR3 protein, called by TCRdb with MiXCR from the 5' RACE reads. The repertoire consists of 800,000 to 950,000 distinct CDR3 sequences, with under 35% occurring once and the leading ten covering more than 8.5%. In regard to this clonotype: Its antigen is as yet unknown.

These same data were also listed under a study on T cells of mothers and their children.

This receptor was identified in a woman between 35 and 50 years old in good health. Sequencing was performed on blood. This chain connects TRBV5-1 to TRBJ2-2; D not resolved. CDR3 region: CASSLVILGTGELFF. The CDR3 region has the DNA TGCGCCAGCAGCTTGGTTATTCTGGGCACCGGGGAGCTGTTTTTT.